This passage covers 7 T cell receptor beta chains from one sample sequenced in a study of T cells in Graves' hyperthyroidism and ophthalmopathy. Amplification yielded TCR beta CDR3 regions, with RNA transcripts as the source. The primer set for the first-round RT-PCR of the TCR CDR3 was HTBI. TCRdb reprocessed the multiplex PCR reads with MiXCR, giving one entry per CDR3 protein. The sample includes some 300,000 distinct CDR3 sequences, 13% seen only once; the top ten take 7.5% to 8%. The sample consisted of blood. The receptor source for this set is a woman under 40 with Graves' hyperthyroidism that later progressed to Graves' ophthalmopathy.

The chain recombines TRBV24-1 with TRBJ2-3; TRBD2 is a possible D gene (6 bases). Germline CDR1 reads KGHDR; CDR2 reads SFDVKD. The CDR3 loop spans 15 amino acids. Trimming took off 0 bases at V and 4 bases at J, with 10 bases between the two ends. The CDR3 reads CATSDLLGGPDTQYF. The CDR3, as DNA: TGTGCCACCAGTGATTTGCTGGGGGGACCAGATACGCAGTATTTT.

This clonotype has at least ten counts. The chain couples TRBV30 to TRBJ2-7; D is tentatively TRBD1 or TRBD2 (5 bases each). Deletions cut 6 bases from V and 3 bases from J, with 15 bases between. This CDR3 contains 13 residues. The germline CDR1 and CDR2 sequences are GTSNPN and SVGIG (reference sequence). The CDR3: CACTPGADYEQYF. Here the CDR3 DNA reads TGTGCCTGTACCCCCGGGGCAGACTACGAGCAGTACTTC. Full variable domain (remainder filled in from reference TRBV30 and TRBJ2-7): SQTIHQWPATLVQPVGSPLSLECTVEGTSNPNLYWYRQAAGRGLQLLFYSVGIGQISSEVPQNLSASRPQDRQFILSSKKLLLSDSGFYLCACTPGADYEQYFGPGTRLTVT.

The table lists this clonotype with many counts. V and J are TRBV6-1 and TRBJ2-3; maybe TRBD2 (5 bases). Germline V lookup: CDR1 MNHNS, CDR2 SASEGT. The length of the CDR3 is 16 residues. Trimming pared 5 bases from V and 1 base from J, leaving 16 bases between. CDR3 DNA: TGTGCCAGCAGTTATTCCCTGGAGAGGGGCACAGATACGCAGTATTTT. Amino acids: CASSYSLERGTDTQYF.

The genes are TRBV9 and TRBJ2-5; 11 bases map to TRBD2. CDR1 and CDR2 (germline): SGDLS, YYNGEE. The CDR3 totals 16 residues. V lost 2 bases, J lost 4 bases, and 7 bases stayed unmatched. This CDR3 is CASSVGTSGISETQYF. CDR3 nucleotides: TGTGCCAGCAGCGTCGGGACTAGCGGAATATCAGAGACCCAGTACTTC.

This clonotype was counted ten times or more. Since a much larger clone is just one base distant, this may be a read error. This CDR3 is missing its conserved last phenylalanine or tryptophan, likely due to a read error. V gene TRBV3-1 combines with J gene TRBJ1-1; D is unresolved. The CDR3 is 14 residues long. V was pared by 4 bases and J by 1 base, with 10 bases between. CDR1 and CDR2 (germline): LGHDT, YNNKEL (reference sequence). The CDR3 loop is CASSLHNTNTEAFL. The CDR3 DNA reads TGTGCCAGCAGCCTCCACAACACGAACACTGAAGCTTTCCTT.

This clonotype was recorded many times. The chain uses TRBV20-1 and TRBJ1-1, with D maybe TRBD1 (6 bases). V was cut by 4 bases and J by 5 bases, with 11 bases left in between. CDR1 DFQATT and CDR2 SNEGSKA come from the germline V gene (reference sequence). The CDR3 is 12 amino acids. CDR3 in amino acids: CSAMGAQTEAFF. CDR3 DNA sequence: TGCAGTGCTATGGGGGCACAAACTGAAGCTTTCTTT.

This clonotype was observed at least ten times. The genes are TRBV5-6 and TRBJ2-7, with 9 bases fitting TRBD1. In germline, CDR1 is SGHDT, CDR2 YYEEEE. The CDR3 is 15 amino acids. After removal of 3 bases from V and 5 bases from J, the junction contained 9 bases not matched to a gene. The DNA of the CDR3 is TGTGCCAGCAGCTCCCCAGGACAGGGGAGCAACGAGCAGTACTTC. This translates into CASSSPGQGSNEQYF.